This T cell receptor beta chain was obtained from a study of T cell responses to AZD1222 COVID-19 vaccine. Broader study findings: There were repertoire samples only from the period after the peak T cell response. White British ancestry dominated among donors, who included more females, and clonal diversity was possibly underestimated.

Sequencing used immunoSEQ multiplex PCR; TCRdb keeps in-frame clones, though not all of them. This sample yields about 160,000 clones, of which about 92% are seen a single time; 0.9% to 1.2% belongs to the top ten. V lost 4 bases and J 6 bases, leaving 9 bases between the germline ends. Germline V gene data show CDR1 as MNHEY and CDR2 as SVGEGT. The length of the CDR3 is 12 residues. Both about-4-week and about-12-week second-dose recipients were combined. As for this clone: What it recognizes is unknown.

This chain links TRBV6-2 or TRBV6-3 with TRBJ2-5; D is unresolved. The receptor comes from an adult who received the AZD1222 COVID-19 vaccine. The material was peripheral blood, obtained 28 days after the second AZD1222 dose. The CDR3 loop is CASSSWVKTQYF. CDR3 coding DNA: TGTGCCAGCAGTTCCTGGGTCAAGACCCAGTACTTC.